The entry that follows covers one TCR beta chain sequence. What was amplified from RNA transcripts were TCR beta CDR3 regions. TCR CDR3 regions were first amplified by RT-PCR with HTBI primers. TCRdb re-called the multiplex PCR reads with MiXCR, one entry per CDR3 protein. Of fewer than 550,000 distinct CDR3 sequences detected, roughly 24% appear once; the ten largest clones hold approximately 11%. This specimen comes from a study of T cells in Graves' hyperthyroidism and ophthalmopathy. This CDR3 comprises 16 residues. V lost 3 bases, J lost 1 base, and 13 bases lay in between. From germline, CDR1 is LNHDA and CDR2 SQIVND (reference sequence).

Sequencing was done on a sample of blood. This chain joins TRBV19 and TRBJ1-5, with D hard to call. The sequence came from a woman aged 25 to 39 with Graves' ophthalmopathy. CDR3 protein: CASSILGIVSNQPQHF. In nucleotides, the CDR3 is TGTGCCAGTAGTATTTTAGGGATCGTCAGCAATCAGCCCCAGCATTTT.